This T cell receptor beta chain was documented in a study of blood T cell repertoires in COVID-19. The CDR3 length is 16 residues. V lost 4 bases, J lost 7 bases, and 11 bases stayed unmatched. Germline V gene sequence: CDR1 LGHNA, CDR2 YNFKEQ. The table came from immunoSEQ multiplex PCR; TCRdb's copy has only in-frame clones and leaves some out. This sample has 310,000 or so clones, with around 92% found just once. This sequence originates from a man between 18 and 35 years old who had recovered from COVID-19. The specimen sequenced was peripheral blood. The chain links TRBV4-2 to TRBJ2-2; 8 nucleotides agree with TRBD1. As DNA, the CDR3 is TGTGCCAGCAGCCCAAGCAGACAGGGGTTCGTCGGGGAGCTGTTTTTT. Its protein product is CASSPSRQGFVGELFF.